Below are 7 T cell receptor beta chains sequenced from a single sample in a study of control samples from healthy donors and cancer patients. The protocol was immunoSEQ multiplex PCR, while the TCRdb copy is restricted to in-frame clones and leaves out a portion. Here the sample spans 40,000 to 60,000 clones, about 90% being singletons. Sequencing was done on a sample of PBMCs. These receptors were obtained from a man over 45 with head and neck cancer.

The V gene is TRBV4-3, the J gene TRBJ1-5, with 8 bases that match TRBD1. The V segment lost 0 bases and the J segment 5 bases; nucleotides outside the gene matches: 12. The CDR3 contains 18 residues. CDR1 is LGHNA, CDR2 YSLEER, per germline. CDR3 nucleotide sequence: TGCGCCAGCAGCCAAGATCGAGCAGGGGGCGTTGAATATCAGCCCCAGCATTTT. Amino acid sequence: CASSQDRAGGVEYQPQHF.

The chain uses TRBV28 and TRBJ1-4, with 8 bases that match TRBD1. There are 12 residues in the CDR3. In germline, CDR1 is MDHEN, CDR2 SYDVKM. J was trimmed by 8 bases and V by 7 bases; bases with no gene match: 3. The CDR3 here is CASIAGGEKLFF. The CDR3 bases are TGTGCCAGCATAGCAGGGGGCGAAAAACTGTTTTTT.

This clone was recorded a few times. The genes are TRBV3-1 (or the pseudogene TRBV3-2) and TRBJ1-6; TRBD1 aligns across 7 bases. Germline V gene sequence: CDR1 LGHDT, CDR2 YNNKEL (reference sequence). This CDR3 spans 17 amino acids. Losses at the gene ends were 1 base for V and 3 bases for J; bases not matched to a gene: 6. The CDR3 region is CASSQGQGGGYNSPLHF. Here the CDR3 DNA reads TGTGCCAGCAGCCAAGGACAGGGAGGGGGCTATAATTCACCCCTCCACTTT.

V is TRBV30 and J is TRBJ2-5; D perhaps matches TRBD2 (5 bases). With 7 bases removed from V and 4 bases from J, the gap between germline ends came to 10 bases. Germline assignment: CDR1 GTSNPN and CDR2 SVGIG (reference sequence). This CDR3 spans 11 amino acids. The CDR3 is CASTRGETQYF. The CDR3 region has the DNA TGTGCCTCCACTCGGGGAGAGACCCAGTACTTC. Complete variable domain (other parts from reference TRBV30 and TRBJ2-5): SQTIHQWPATLVQPVGSPLSLECTVEGTSNPNLYWYRQAAGRGLQLLFYSVGIGQISSEVPQNLSASRPQDRQFILSSKKLLLSDSGFYLCASTRGETQYFGPGTRLLVL.

The rearrangement uses TRBV5-6 and TRBJ2-1, with TRBD2 matching 7 bases. The J segment lost 12 bases and the V segment lost 0 bases, leaving 3 bases of the junction unmatched. This CDR3 has 12 residues. Per the germline V gene, CDR1 is SGHDT and CDR2 is YYEEEE. The CDR3 region is CASSLVGGWQFF. CDR3 nucleotide sequence: TGTGCCAGCAGCTTGGTGGGGGGGTGGCAGTTCTTC.

The table lists this clone with a count of one. The rearrangement uses TRBV7-9 and TRBJ1-1; D perhaps matches TRBD1 (6 bases). V was shortened by 1 base and J by 4 bases, with 13 bases between the two germline ends. From germline, CDR1 is SEHNR and CDR2 FQNEAQ (reference sequence). The CDR3 runs 15 residues. The CDR3 DNA sequence: TGTGCCAGCAGCTTAGGTGGGGGGCGGGTCACTGAAGCTTTCTTT. Protein sequence: CASSLGGGRVTEAFF.

The rearrangement uses TRBV5-5 and TRBJ1-1; D possibly corresponds to TRBD1 (5 bases). V lost 4 bases and J 2 bases, leaving 15 bases between the germline ends. Germline V lookup: CDR1 SGHKS, CDR2 YYEKEE (reference sequence). The CDR3 is 15 amino acids. The CDR3 bases are TGTGCCAGCAGCCTGGCACCCACAGGTAACACTGAAGCTTTCTTT. This translates into CASSLAPTGNTEAFF.